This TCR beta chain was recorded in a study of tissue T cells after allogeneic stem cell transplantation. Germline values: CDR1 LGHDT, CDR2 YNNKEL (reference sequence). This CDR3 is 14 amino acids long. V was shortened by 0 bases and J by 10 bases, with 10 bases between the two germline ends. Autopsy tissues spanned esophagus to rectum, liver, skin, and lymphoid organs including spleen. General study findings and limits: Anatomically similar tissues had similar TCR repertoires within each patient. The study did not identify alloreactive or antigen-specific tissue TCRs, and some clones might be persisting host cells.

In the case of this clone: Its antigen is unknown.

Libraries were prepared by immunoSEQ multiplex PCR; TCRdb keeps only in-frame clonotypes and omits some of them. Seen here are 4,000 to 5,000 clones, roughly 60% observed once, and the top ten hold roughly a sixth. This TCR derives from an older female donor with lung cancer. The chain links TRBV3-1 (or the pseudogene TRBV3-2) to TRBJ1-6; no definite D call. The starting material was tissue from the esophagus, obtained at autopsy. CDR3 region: CASSQEFRRSPLHF. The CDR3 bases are TGTGCCAGCAGCCAAGAGTTTAGGAGATCACCCCTCCACTTT.